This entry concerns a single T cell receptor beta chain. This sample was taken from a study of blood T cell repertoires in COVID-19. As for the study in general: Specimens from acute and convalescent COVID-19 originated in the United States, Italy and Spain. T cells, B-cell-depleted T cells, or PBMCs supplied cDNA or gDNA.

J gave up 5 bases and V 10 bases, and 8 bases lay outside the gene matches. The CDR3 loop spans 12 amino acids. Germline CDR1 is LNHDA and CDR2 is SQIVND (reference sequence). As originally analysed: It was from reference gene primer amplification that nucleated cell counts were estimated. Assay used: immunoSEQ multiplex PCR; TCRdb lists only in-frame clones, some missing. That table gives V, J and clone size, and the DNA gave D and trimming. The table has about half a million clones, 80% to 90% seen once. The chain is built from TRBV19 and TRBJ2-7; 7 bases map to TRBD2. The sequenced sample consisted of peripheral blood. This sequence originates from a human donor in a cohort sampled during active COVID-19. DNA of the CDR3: TGTGCCACCTTTTGGGGGAGGGACGAGCAGTACTTC. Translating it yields CATFWGRDEQYF. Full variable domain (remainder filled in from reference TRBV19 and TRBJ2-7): DGGITQSPKYLFRKEGQNVTLSCEQNLNHDAMYWYRQDPGQGLRLIYYSQIVNDFQKGDIAEGYSVSREKKESFPLTVTSAQKNPTAFYLCATFWGRDEQYFGPGTRLTVT.